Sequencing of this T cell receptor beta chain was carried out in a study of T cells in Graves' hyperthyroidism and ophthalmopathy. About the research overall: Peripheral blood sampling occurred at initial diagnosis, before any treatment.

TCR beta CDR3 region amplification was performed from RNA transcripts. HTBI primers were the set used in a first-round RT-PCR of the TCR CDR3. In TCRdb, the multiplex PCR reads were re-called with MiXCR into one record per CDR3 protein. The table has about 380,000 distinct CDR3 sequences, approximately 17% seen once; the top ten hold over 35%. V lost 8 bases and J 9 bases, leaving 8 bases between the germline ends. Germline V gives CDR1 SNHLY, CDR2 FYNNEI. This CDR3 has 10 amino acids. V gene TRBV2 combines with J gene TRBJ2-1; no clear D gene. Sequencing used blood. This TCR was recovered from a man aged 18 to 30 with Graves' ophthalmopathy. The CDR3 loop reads CASELGEQFF. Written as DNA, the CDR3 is TGTGCCAGCGAACTGGGTGAGCAGTTCTTC.